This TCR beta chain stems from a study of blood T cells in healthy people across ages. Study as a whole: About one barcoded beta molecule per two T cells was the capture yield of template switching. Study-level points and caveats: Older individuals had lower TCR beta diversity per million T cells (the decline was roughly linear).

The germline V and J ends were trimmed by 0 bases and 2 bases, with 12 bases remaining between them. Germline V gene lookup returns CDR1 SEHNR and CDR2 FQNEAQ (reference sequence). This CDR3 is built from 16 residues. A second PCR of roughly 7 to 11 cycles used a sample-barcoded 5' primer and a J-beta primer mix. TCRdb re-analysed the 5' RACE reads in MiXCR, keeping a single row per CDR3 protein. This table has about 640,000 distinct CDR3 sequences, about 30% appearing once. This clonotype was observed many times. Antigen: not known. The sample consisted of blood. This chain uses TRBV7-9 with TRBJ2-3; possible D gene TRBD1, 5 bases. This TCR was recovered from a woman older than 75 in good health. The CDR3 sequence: CASSLAFGRATDTQYF. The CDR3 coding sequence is TGTGCCAGCAGCTTAGCCTTCGGCAGGGCCACAGATACGCAGTATTTT.